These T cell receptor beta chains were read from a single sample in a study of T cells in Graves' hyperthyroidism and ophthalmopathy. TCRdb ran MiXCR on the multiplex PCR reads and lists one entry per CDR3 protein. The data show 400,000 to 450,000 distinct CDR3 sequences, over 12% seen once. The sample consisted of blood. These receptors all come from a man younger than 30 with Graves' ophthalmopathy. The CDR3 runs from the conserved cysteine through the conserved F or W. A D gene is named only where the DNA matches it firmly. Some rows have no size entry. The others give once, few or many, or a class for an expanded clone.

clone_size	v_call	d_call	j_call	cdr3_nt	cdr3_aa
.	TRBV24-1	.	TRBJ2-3	TGTGCCACCAGTGATTTCACAGGCCCAGGGACAGATACGCAGTATTTT	CATSDFTGPGTDTQYF
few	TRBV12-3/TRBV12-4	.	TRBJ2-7	TGTGCCAGCAGTTCCCCGGCGGTTGCCTACGAGCAGTACTTC	CASSSPAVAYEQYF
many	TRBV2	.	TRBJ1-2	TGTGCCAGCAAAGACAGGCGGGGCGGGGGCTACACCTTC	CASKDRRGGGYTF
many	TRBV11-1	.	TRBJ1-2	TGTGCCAGCAGCTTAGCGGATATCTATGGCTACACCTTC	CASSLADIYGYTF
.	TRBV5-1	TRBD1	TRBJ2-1	TGCGCCAGCAGCGGCACCGGGACAGGCTACAATGAGCAGTTCTTC	CASSGTGTGYNEQFF
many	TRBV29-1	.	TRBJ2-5	TGCAGCGTTGACCCGGGACACCAAGAGACCCAGTACTTC	CSVDPGHQETQYF
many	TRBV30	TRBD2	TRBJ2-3	TGTGCCTGTACAATAGCGGGGGTCTCGGTCACAGATACGCAGTATTTT	CACTIAGVSVTDTQYF
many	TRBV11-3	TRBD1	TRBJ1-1	TGTGCCAGCAGCAGTGGACAGGGGGTGACTGAAGCTTTCTTT	CASSSGQGVTEAFF
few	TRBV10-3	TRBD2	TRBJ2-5	TGTGCCATAGCGGGGGGTTCACAAGAGACCCAGTACTTC	CAIAGGSQETQYF
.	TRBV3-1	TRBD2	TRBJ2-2	TGTGCCAGCAGCCAAGGTTTCGTGTCTAGCGGGAGTCTCACCGGGGAGCTGTTTTTT	CASSQGFVSSGSLTGELFF
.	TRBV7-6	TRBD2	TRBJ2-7	TGTGCCAGCAGCGCGCCGGGACTAGCGGGGGCTCACGAGCAGTACTTC	CASSAPGLAGAHEQYF
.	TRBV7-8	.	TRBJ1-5	TGTGCCAGCAGGGGGGGCTCTAGCAATCAGCCCCAGCATTTT	CASRGGSSNQPQHF
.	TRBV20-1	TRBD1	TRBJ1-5	TGCAGTGCTAGAGATTCACAGGGGCAGCCCCAGCATTTT	CSARDSQGQPQHF
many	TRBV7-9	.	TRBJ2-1	TGTGCCATAGGGGGTATAGCAATCGATGAGCAGTTCTTC	CAIGGIAIDEQFF
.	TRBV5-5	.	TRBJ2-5	TGTGCCAGCAGCTTGAATCACTTCCAAGAGACCCAGTACTTC	CASSLNHFQETQYF
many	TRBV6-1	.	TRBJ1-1	TGTGCCAGTAAAGACCCGAACACTGAAGCTTTCTTT	CASKDPNTEAFF
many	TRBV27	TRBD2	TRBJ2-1	TGTGCCAGCAGCCCCAGTGCGGGGGAGTCCTACAATGAGCAGTTCTTC	CASSPSAGESYNEQFF
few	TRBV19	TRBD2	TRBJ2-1	TGTGCCAGTGGGGGGGGCTCCTACAATGAGCAGTTCTTC	CASGGGSYNEQFF
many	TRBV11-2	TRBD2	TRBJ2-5	TGTGCCAGCAGCTTGGGCGCCGGGACTAGCCAAGACCAAGAGCCCCAGTACTTC	CASSLGAGTSQDQEPQYF
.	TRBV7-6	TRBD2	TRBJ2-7	TGTGCCAGCAGCTTAGGGGAGCGGGAGGGCTCCTACGAGCAGTACTTC	CASSLGEREGSYEQYF
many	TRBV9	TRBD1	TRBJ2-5	TGTGCCAGCAGCTACCTACCGGGGACAGGGAGTTTGTACCAAGAGACCCAGTACTTC	CASSYLPGTGSLYQETQYF
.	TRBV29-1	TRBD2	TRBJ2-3	TGCAGCGTTGAACGGGGGGGCGGCACAGATACGCAGTATTTT	CSVERGGGTDTQYF
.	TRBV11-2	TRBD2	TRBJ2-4	TGTGCCAGCAGCCCGGGACTAGCGGGAGGGGGGCTGAACATTCAGTACTTC	CASSPGLAGGGLNIQYF
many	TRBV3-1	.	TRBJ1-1	TGTGCCAGCAGCCAACAGGGGTATAGCACTGAAGCTTTCTTT	CASSQQGYSTEAFF
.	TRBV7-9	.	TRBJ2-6	TGTGCCAGCAGCTTAAGGATGTCTGGGGCCAACGTCCTGACTTTC	CASSLRMSGANVLTF
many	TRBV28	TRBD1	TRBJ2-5	TGTGCCAGCAGTTTCAGGGGGCTGGAGACCCAGTACTTC	CASSFRGLETQYF
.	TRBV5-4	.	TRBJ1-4	TGTGCCAGCAGCTTGGGGCTGGCTAATGGAAAACTGTTTTTT	CASSLGLANGKLFF
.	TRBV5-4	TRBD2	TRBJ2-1	TGTGCCAGCAGTTCGGGACTAGCGGGGACCAAGTTCTTC	CASSSGLAGTKFF
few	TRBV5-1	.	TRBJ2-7	TGCGCCAGCAGGGGTAGTTTGTCCTACGAGCAGTACTTC	CASRGSLSYEQYF
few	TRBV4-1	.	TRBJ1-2	TGCGCCAGCAGCCAAGGGACAACCGGGGGCCATGGCTACACCTTC	CASSQGTTGGHGYTF
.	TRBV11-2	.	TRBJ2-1	TGTGCCAGTAGTACACCGGGACGGGGGAGGTACAATGAGCAGTTCTTC	CASSTPGRGRYNEQFF
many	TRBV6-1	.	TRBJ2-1	TGTGCCAGCAAGACCCGGCTCTTCTACAATGAGCAGTTCTTC	CASKTRLFYNEQFF
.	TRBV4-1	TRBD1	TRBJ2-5	TGCGCCAGCAGCCGAGTACCGACAGGGGGGCAAGAGACCCAGTACTTC	CASSRVPTGGQETQYF
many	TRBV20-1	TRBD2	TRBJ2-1	TGCAGTGCTAGAGTACTAGCGGGATCCCGCACCTACAATGAGCAGTTCTTC	CSARVLAGSRTYNEQFF
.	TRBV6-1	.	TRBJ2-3	TGTGCCAGCAGTGTCAATCGGGACCCCACGGGTACGCAGTATTTT	CASSVNRDPTGTQYF
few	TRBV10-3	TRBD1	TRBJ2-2	TGTGCCATCAGAAACAGGGGGCCGGACACCGGGGAGCTGTTTTTT	CAIRNRGPDTGELFF
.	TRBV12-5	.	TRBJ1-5	TGTGCTAGTGCCATCCCTAGGGGTAACTATAATCAGCCCCAGCATTTT	CASAIPRGNYNQPQHF
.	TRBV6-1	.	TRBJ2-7	TGTGCCAGCAGGAGGGGCGCCGGCCTCGAGCAGTACTTC	CASRRGAGLEQYF
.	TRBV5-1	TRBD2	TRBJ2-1	TGCGCCAGCAGCTTCGCGGGGGACAATGAGCAGTTCTTC	CASSFAGDNEQFF
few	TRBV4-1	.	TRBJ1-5	TGCGCCAGCAGCCGAAAGGCAGGGGCAAGCAATCAGCCCCAGCATTTT	CASSRKAGASNQPQHF
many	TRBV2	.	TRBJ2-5	TGTGCCAGTAAAAGGCAGGGAGGCCCCGAAGAGACCCAGTACTTC	CASKRQGGPEETQYF
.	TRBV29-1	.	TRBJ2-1	TGCAGCGCCTCTCGAGGGGGAGGTGAGCAGTTCTTC	CSASRGGGEQFF